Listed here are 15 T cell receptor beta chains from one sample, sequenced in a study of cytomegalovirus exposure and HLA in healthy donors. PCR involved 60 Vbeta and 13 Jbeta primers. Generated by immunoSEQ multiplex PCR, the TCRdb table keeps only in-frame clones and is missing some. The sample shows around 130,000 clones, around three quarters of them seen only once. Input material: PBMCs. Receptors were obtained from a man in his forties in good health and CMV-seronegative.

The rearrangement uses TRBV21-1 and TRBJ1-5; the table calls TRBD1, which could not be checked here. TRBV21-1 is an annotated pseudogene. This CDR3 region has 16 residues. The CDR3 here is CASSGRQSYSNQPQHF. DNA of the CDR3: TGTGCCAGCAGCGGTCGACAGAGCTATAGCAATCAGCCCCAGCATTTT.

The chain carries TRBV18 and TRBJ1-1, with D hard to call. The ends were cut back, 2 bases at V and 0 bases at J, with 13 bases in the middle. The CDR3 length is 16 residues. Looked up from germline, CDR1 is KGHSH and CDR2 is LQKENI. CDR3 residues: CASSPYSQTMNTEAFF. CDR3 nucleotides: TGTGCCAGCTCACCATACAGCCAAACCATGAACACTGAAGCTTTCTTT.

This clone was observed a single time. The CDR3 is CASSFSIQGEKLFF. The CDR3 bases are TGTGCCAGCAGTTTTAGTATTCAGGGTGAAAAACTGTTTTTT. The rearrangement uses TRBV27 and TRBJ1-4, with D perhaps matching TRBD1 (5 bases). Germline loops: CDR1 MNHEY, CDR2 SMNVEV (reference sequence). Deletions cut 3 bases from V and 7 bases from J, with 12 bases between. The CDR3 contains 14 residues.

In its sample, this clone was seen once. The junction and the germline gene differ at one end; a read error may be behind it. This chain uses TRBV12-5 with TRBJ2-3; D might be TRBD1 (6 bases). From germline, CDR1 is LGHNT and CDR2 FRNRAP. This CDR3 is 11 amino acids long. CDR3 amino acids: CASGSPGHLDF. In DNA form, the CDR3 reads TGTGCTAGTGGTTCTCCGGGACATCTGGATTTT. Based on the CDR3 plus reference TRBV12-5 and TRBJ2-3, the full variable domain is DARVTQTPRHKVTEMGQEVTMRCQPILGHNTVFWYRQTMMQGLELLAYFRNRAPLDDSGMPKDRFSAEMPDATLATLKIQPSEPRDSAVYFCASGSPGHLDFGPGTRLTVL.

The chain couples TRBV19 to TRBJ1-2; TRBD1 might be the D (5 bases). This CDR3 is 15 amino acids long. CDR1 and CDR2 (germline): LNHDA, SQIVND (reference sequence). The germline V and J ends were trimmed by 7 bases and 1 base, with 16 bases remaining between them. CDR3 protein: CASTQERRGNYGYTF. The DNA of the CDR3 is TGTGCCAGTACCCAGGAAAGAAGGGGTAACTATGGCTACACCTTC.

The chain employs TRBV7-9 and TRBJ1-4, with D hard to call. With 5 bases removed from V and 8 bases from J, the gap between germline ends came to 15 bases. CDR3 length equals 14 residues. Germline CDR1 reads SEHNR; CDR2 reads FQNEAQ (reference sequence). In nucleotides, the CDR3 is TGTGCCAGCAGCACGCGACAATGGCCCGAAAAACTGTTTTTT. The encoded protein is CASSTRQWPEKLFF.

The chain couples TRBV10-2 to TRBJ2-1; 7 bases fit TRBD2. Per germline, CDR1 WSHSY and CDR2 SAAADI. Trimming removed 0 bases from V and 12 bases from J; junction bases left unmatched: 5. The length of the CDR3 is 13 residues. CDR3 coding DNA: TGCGCCAGCAGTGAGTCGCGGACTAGTGCGCAGTTCTTC. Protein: CASSESRTSAQFF.

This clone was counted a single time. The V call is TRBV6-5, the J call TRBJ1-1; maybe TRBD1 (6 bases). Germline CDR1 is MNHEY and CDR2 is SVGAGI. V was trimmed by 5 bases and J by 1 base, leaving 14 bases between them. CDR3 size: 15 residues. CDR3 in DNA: TGTGCCAGCAGTCGGGGGGGCGGATCGAACACTGAAGCTTTCTTT. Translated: CASSRGGGSNTEAFF.

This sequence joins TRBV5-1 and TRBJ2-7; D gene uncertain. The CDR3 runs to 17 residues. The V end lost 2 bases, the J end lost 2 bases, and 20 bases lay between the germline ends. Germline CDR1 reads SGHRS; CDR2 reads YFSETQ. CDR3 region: CASSFSDGFGQPYEQYF. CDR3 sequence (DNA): TGCGCCAGCAGCTTCTCGGATGGGTTTGGGCAACCCTACGAGCAGTACTTC.

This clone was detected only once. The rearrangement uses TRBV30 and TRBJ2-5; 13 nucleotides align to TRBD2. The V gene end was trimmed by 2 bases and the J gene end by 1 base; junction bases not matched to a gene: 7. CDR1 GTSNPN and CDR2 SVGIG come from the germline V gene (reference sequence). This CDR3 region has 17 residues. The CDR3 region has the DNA TGTGCCTGGAGTACCAGGAGGACTAGCGGGGGCCAAGAGACCCAGTACTTC. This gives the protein CAWSTRRTSGGQETQYF.

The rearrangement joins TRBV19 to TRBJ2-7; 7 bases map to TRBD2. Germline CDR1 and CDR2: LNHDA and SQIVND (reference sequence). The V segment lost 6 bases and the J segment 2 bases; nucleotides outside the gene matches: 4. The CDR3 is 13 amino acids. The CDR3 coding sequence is TGTGCCAGTAGCAGCGGGATCGCCTACGAGCAGTACTTC. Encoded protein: CASSSGIAYEQYF.

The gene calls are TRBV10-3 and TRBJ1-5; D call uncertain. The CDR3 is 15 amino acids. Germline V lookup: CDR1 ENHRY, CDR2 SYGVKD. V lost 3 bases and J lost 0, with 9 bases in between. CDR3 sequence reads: CAISEGSYSNQPQHF. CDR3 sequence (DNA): TGTGCCATCAGTGAAGGGAGTTATAGCAATCAGCCCCAGCATTTT.

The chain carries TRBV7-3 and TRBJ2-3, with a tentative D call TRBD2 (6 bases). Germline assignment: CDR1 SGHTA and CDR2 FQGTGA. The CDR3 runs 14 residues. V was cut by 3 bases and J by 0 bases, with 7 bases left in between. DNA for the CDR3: TGTGCCAGCAGCTTTAGCGGTAGCACAGATACGCAGTATTTT. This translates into CASSFSGSTDTQYF.

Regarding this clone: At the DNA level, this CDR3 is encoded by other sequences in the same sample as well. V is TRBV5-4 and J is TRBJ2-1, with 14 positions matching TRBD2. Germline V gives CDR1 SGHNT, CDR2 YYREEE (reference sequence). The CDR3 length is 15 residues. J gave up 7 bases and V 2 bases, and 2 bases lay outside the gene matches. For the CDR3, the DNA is TGTGCCAGCAGCTTAAGACTAGCGGGAGGGAATGAGCAGTTCTTC. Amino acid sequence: CASSLRLAGGNEQFF.

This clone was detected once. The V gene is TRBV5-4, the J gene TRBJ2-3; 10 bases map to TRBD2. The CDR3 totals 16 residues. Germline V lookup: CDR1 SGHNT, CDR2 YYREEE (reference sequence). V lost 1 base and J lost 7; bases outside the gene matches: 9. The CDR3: CASSLRATSGQYTQYF. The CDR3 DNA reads TGTGCCAGCAGCTTGCGGGCGACTAGCGGGCAGTATACGCAGTATTTT. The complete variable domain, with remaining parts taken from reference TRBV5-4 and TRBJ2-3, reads ETGVTQSPTHLIKTRGQQVTLRCSSQSGHNTVSWYQQALGQGPQFIFQYYREEENGRGNFPPRFSGLQFPNYSSELNVNALELDDSALYLCASSLRATSGQYTQYFGPGTRLTVL.